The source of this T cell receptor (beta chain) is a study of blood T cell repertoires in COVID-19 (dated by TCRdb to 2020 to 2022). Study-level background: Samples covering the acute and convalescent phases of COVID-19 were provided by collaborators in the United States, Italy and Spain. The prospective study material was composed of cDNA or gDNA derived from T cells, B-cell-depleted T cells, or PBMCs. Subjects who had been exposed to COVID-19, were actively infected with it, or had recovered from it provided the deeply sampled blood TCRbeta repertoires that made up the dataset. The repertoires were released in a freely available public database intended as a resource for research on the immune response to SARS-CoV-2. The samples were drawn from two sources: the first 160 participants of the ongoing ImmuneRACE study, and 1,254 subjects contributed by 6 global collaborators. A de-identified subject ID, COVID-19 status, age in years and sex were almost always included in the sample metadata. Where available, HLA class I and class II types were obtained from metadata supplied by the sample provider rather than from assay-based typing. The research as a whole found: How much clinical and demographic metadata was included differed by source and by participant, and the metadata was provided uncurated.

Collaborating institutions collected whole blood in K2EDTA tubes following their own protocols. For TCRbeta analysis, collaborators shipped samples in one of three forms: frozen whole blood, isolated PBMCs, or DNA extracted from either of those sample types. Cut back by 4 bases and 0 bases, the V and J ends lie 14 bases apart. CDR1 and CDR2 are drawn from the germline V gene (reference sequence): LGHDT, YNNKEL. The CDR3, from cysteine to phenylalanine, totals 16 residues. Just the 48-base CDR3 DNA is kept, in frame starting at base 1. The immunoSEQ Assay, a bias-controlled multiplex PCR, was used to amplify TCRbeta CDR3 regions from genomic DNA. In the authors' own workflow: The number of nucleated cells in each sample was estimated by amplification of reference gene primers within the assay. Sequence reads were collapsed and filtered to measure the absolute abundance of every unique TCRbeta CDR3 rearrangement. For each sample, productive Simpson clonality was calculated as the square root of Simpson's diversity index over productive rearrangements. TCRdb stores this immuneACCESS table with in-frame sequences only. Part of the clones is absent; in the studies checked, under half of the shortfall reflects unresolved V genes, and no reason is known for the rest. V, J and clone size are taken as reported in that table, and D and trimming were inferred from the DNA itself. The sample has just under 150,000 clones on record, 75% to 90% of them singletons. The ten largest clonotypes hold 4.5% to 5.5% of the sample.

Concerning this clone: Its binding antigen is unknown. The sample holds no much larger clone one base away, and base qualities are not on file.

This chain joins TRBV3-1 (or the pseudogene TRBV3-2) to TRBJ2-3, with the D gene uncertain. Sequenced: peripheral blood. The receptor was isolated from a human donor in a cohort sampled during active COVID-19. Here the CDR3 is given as CASSPGSGTSTDTQYF. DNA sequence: TGTGCCAGCAGCCCCGGGTCCGGTACTAGCACAGATACGCAGTATTTT.